Described below is a single TCR beta chain sequence and its context. CDR1 and CDR2 from the germline V gene are LNHDA and SQIVND (reference sequence). Trimming took 0 bases from V and 6 from J; bases not matched to a gene: 8. CDR3 length equals 17 residues. This entry belongs to a study of blood T cell repertoires in COVID-19. Study-level background: In each case, the material was cDNA or gDNA derived from T cells, B-cell-depleted T cells, or PBMCs.

The repertoire was sequenced with immunoSEQ multiplex PCR; TCRdb's copy has only in-frame clones and lacks some. The sample includes about 45,000 clones, about 89% of them seen just once. This sequence joins TRBV19 and TRBJ2-1, with 10 positions matching TRBD1. Sequenced sample: peripheral blood. The receptor comes from a human donor in a cohort sampled during active COVID-19. This CDR3 reads CASSIDRQGASGNEQFF. The CDR3 DNA reads as TGTGCCAGTAGTATAGACCGACAGGGGGCTTCGGGCAATGAGCAGTTCTTC.